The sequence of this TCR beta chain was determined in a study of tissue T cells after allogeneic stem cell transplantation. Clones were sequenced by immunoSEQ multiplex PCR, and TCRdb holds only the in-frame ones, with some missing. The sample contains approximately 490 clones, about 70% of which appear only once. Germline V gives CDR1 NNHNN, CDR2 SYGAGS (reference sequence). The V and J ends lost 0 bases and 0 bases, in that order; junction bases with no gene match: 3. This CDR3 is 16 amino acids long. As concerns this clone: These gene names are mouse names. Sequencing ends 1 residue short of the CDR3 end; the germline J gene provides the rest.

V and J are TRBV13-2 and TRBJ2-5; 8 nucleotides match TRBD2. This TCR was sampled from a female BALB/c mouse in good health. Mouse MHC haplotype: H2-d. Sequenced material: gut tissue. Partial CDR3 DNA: TGTGCCAGCGGTGATGGGTGGGGGGGTAACCAAGACACCCAGTAC. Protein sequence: CASGDGWGGNQDTQY. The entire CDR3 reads CASGDGWGGNQDTQYF.